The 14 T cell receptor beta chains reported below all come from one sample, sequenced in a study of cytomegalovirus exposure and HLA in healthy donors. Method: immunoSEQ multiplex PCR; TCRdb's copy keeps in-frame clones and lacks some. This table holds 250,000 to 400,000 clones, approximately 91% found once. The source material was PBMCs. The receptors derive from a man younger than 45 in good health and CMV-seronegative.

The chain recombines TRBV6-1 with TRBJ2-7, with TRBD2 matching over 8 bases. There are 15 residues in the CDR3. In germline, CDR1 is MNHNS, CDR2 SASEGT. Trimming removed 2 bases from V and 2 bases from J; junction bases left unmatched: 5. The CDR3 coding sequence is TGTGCCAGCAGTGAACCCGGGGGGGGTGCCTACGAGCAGTACTTC. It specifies CASSEPGGGAYEQYF.

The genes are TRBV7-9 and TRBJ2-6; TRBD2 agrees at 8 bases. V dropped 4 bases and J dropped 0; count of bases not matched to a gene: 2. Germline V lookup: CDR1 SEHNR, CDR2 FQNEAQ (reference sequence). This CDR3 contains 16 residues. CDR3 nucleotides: TGTGCCAGCAGCTCTGGGACTAGCTCTGGGGCCAACGTCCTGACTTTC. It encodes CASSSGTSSGANVLTF.

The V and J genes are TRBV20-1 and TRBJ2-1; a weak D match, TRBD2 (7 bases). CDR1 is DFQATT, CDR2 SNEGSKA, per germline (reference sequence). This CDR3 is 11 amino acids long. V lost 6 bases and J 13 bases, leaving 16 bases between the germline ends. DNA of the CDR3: TGCAGTGCCAGATGGGGGGGCGTACAGTTCTTC. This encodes CSARWGGVQFF.

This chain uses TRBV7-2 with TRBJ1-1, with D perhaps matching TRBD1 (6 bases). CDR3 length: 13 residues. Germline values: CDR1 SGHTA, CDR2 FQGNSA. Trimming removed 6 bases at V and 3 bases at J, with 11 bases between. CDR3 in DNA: TGTGCCAGCAGTCGGGACACTTACACTGAAGCTTTCTTT. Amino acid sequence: CASSRDTYTEAFF. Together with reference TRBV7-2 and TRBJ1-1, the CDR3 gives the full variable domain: GAGVSQSPSNKVTEKGKDVELRCDPISGHTALYWYRQSLGQGLEFLIYFQGNSAPDKSGLPSDRFSAERTGGSVSTLTIQRTQQEDSAVYLCASSRDTYTEAFFGQGTRLTVV.

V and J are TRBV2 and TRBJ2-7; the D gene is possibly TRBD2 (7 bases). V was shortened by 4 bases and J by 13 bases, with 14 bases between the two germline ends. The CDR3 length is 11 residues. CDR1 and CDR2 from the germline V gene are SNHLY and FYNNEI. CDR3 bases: TGTGCCAGCAGTGGATTTGGGGGGGCATACTTC. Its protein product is CASSGFGGAYF.

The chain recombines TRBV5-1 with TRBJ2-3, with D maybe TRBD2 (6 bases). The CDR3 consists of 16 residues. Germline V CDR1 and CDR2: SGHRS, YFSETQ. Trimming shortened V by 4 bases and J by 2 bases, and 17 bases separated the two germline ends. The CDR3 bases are TGCGCCAGCAGCGCTTACGGGAGCTACACCACAGATACGCAGTATTTT. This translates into CASSAYGSYTTDTQYF.

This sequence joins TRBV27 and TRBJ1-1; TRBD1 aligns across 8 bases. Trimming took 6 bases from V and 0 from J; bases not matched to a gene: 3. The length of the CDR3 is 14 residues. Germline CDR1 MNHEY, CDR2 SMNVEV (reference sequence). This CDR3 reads CASSRQGMNTEAFF. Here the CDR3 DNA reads TGTGCCAGCAGCCGACAGGGGATGAACACTGAAGCTTTCTTT.

The CDR3 protein is CASSRDSSHTGELFF. As DNA, the CDR3 is TGTGCCAGCAGCCGGGACAGCAGCCACACCGGGGAGCTGTTTTTT. This chain uses TRBV11-2 with TRBJ2-2; TRBD1 matches 7 bases. CDR3 length: 15 amino acids. The J segment lost 3 bases and the V segment lost 5 bases, leaving 6 bases of the junction unmatched. The V gene's germline CDR1 is SGHAT and CDR2 FQNNGV.

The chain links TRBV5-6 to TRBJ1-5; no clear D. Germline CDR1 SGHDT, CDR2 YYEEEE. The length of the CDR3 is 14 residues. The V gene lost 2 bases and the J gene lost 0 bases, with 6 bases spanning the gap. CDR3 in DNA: TGTGCCAGCAGCTTCGGGATTAGCAATCAGCCCCAGCATTTT. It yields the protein CASSFGISNQPQHF.

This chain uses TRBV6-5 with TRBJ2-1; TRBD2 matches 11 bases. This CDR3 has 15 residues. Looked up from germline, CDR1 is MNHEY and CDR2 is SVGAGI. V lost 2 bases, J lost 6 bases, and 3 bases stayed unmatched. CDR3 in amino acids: CASSYGSGGVNEQFF. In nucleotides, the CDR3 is TGTGCCAGCAGTTACGGTAGCGGGGGGGTCAATGAGCAGTTCTTC.

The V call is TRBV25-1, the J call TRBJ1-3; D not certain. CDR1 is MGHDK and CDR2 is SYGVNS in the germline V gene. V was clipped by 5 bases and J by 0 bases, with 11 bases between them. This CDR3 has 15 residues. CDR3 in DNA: TGTGCCAGCAGTTCGCAGAGCGTCTCTGGAAACACCATATATTTT. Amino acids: CASSSQSVSGNTIYF. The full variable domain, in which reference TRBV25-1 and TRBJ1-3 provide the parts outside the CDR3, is EADIYQTPRYLVIGTGKKITLECSQTMGHDKMYWYQQDPGMELHLIHYSYGVNSTEKGDLSSESTVSRIRTEHFPLTLESARPSHTSQYLCASSSQSVSGNTIYFGEGSWLTVV.

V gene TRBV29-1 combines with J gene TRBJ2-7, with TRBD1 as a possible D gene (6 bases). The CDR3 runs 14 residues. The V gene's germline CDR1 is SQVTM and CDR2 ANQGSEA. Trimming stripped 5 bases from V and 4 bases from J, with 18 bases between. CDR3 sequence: CSVRVSGQQYEQYF. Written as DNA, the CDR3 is TGCAGCGTTAGAGTCTCAGGACAGCAATACGAGCAGTACTTC.

CDR3 residues: CASSPTGLLNEKLFF. CDR3 DNA: TGTGCCAGCTCGCCCACGGGACTGCTTAATGAAAAACTGTTTTTT. This sequence joins TRBV18 and TRBJ1-4, with a possible D match to TRBD1 (5 bases). The CDR3 runs to 15 residues. Per the germline V gene, CDR1 is KGHSH and CDR2 is LQKENI. Trimming stripped 6 bases from V and 4 bases from J, with 15 bases between.

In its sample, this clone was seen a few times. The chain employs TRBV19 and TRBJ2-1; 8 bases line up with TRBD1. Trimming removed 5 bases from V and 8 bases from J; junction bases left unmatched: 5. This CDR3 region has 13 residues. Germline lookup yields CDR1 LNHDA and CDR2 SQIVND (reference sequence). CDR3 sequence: CASSPGQAYEQFF. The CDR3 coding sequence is TGTGCCAGTAGTCCGGGACAGGCTTATGAGCAGTTCTTC.